What follows are 32 T cell receptor beta chains derived from one specimen sequenced in a study of cytomegalovirus exposure and HLA in healthy donors. It was with 60 Vbeta and 13 Jbeta primers that the PCR ran. Assay used: immunoSEQ multiplex PCR; TCRdb lists only in-frame clones, some missing. The sample holds 180,000 or so clones; around 80% are singletons and the top ten take about 8%. The sample consisted of PBMCs. All receptors derive from a woman aged 40 to 50 in good health and CMV-seropositive.

V and J are TRBV7-3 and TRBJ1-1; TRBD1 is a possible D gene (6 bases). Germline V CDR1 and CDR2: SGHTA, FQGTGA. V shed 0 bases and J shed 2 bases, with 13 bases lying between them. CDR3 length: 16 amino acids. The CDR3 region is CASSLTKGQINTEAFF. The CDR3, as DNA: TGTGCCAGCAGCTTAACAAAGGGACAAATAAACACTGAAGCTTTCTTT.

The chain joins TRBV5-1 to TRBJ1-1; D gene ambiguous. From germline, CDR1 is SGHRS and CDR2 YFSETQ. Between the trimmed V and J ends, which lost 0 bases and 11 bases, there was a span of 17 bases. This CDR3 region has 14 residues. CDR3 nucleotide sequence: TGCGCCAGCAGCTTGGATATTACAGCCTGGGAGGCTTTCTTT. Translated: CASSLDITAWEAFF.

This chain joins TRBV5-4 and TRBJ2-2; tentatively, D is TRBD1 (6 bases). The ends were cut back, 1 base at V and 1 base at J, with 11 bases in the middle. Germline V gives CDR1 SGHNT, CDR2 YYREEE (reference sequence). This CDR3 comprises 16 residues. Written as DNA, the CDR3 is TGTGCCAGCAGCTTGAGCAAGGGGGAGAACACCGGGGAGCTGTTTTTT. Its protein is CASSLSKGENTGELFF.

This chain connects TRBV21-1 to TRBJ2-4; the D call of TRBD1 is as the table states it, not checked on the DNA. TRBV21-1 is a pseudogene locus. The CDR3 has 14 residues. The CDR3 nucleotides are TGTGCCAGCAGCAAGGGACAGAAGAAATGGGGACAGTACTTC. Residues: CASSKGQKKWGQYF.

This chain joins TRBV12-2 and TRBJ2-5; the tabulated D call, TRBD1, remains unverified against the DNA. TRBV12-2 is a listed pseudogene. The CDR3 has 16 residues. CDR3 DNA sequence: TGTGCAAGTCGCTCCGAACTCCGGACAGGGAAAGAGACCCAGTACTTC. Protein sequence: CASRSELRTGKETQYF.

The chain has TRBV29-1 and TRBJ1-5; D is possibly TRBD1 (5 bases). The germline V and J ends were trimmed by 4 bases and 9 bases, with 19 bases remaining between them. The CDR3 runs 14 residues. Germline V CDR1 and CDR2: SQVTM, ANQGSEA. The CDR3 sequence is CSVGGGDPTRPQHF. CDR3 DNA sequence: TGCAGCGTTGGAGGAGGGGACCCCACTCGGCCCCAGCATTTT.

The chain recombines TRBV27 with TRBJ2-2; tentative D call: TRBD2 (6 bases). This CDR3 spans 17 amino acids. From germline, CDR1 is MNHEY and CDR2 SMNVEV (reference sequence). The ends were cut back, 3 bases at V and 2 bases at J, with 16 bases in the middle. The CDR3 coding sequence is TGTGCCAGCAGTTTGGGCGGGATACCCCCAAACACCGGGGAGCTGTTTTTT. It translates to CASSLGGIPPNTGELFF.

This clone turned up a few times. The chain is built from TRBV6-5 and TRBJ2-7, with a possible D match to TRBD1 (6 bases). The V gene lost 0 bases and the J gene lost 3 bases, with 12 bases spanning the gap. The CDR3 sequence is 15 residues long. Germline V gene data show CDR1 as MNHEY and CDR2 as SVGAGI. The CDR3 loop reads CASSYSFRGNYEQYF. The DNA for the CDR3 is TGTGCCAGCAGTTACTCGTTCAGGGGCAACTACGAGCAGTACTTC.

V is TRBV9 and J is TRBJ2-5; 7 nucleotides match TRBD2. The CDR3 loop spans 15 amino acids. Germline loops: CDR1 SGDLS, CDR2 YYNGEE. With V trimmed by 0 bases and J by 5 bases, 7 bases remained unmatched. The CDR3: CASSVVGEGVETQYF. CDR3 DNA: TGTGCCAGCAGCGTAGTGGGGGAGGGTGTGGAGACCCAGTACTTC.

The chain joins TRBV28 to TRBJ2-1; 11 bases map to TRBD2. Germline-derived CDR1 and CDR2 are MDHEN and SYDVKM. The CDR3 spans 15 residues. The junction had 9 bases not matched to a gene; V was cut back by 5 bases and J by 9 bases. This chain's CDR3 is CASSPTSGSRAEQFF. The CDR3 DNA reads as TGTGCCAGCAGTCCCACTAGCGGGAGCAGGGCTGAGCAGTTCTTC.

This chain uses TRBV11-2 with TRBJ2-5; D is perhaps TRBD2 (6 bases). This CDR3 is built from 15 residues. The ends were cut back, 1 base at V and 2 bases at J, with 11 bases in the middle. Per germline, CDR1 SGHAT and CDR2 FQNNGV. The CDR3 sequence: CASSLAWTTQETQYF. CDR3 coding DNA: TGTGCCAGCAGCTTAGCATGGACTACACAAGAGACCCAGTACTTC.

The chain uses TRBV7-9 and TRBJ2-1; TRBD2 matches at 9 bases. V dropped 5 bases and J dropped 12; count of bases not matched to a gene: 11. This CDR3 spans 14 amino acids. CDR1 and CDR2 (germline): SEHNR, FQNEAQ (reference sequence). As DNA, the CDR3 is TGTGCCAGCAGCAATAGCGGGAGAGGGGATCGGCAGTTCTTC. Amino acids: CASSNSGRGDRQFF.

V gene TRBV6-1 combines with J gene TRBJ1-2; D is undetermined. V was clipped by 3 bases and J by 8 bases, with 16 bases between them. CDR1 is MNHNS and CDR2 is SASEGT in the germline V gene. The CDR3 extends over 14 amino acids. The CDR3 coding sequence is TGTGCCAGCAGTGATTTTACAGAGTCCTTAGGCTACACCTTC. Protein product: CASSDFTESLGYTF.

The gene calls are TRBV18 and TRBJ1-1; TRBD1 agrees at 9 bases. V shed 1 base and J 1 base; nucleotides not matched to a gene: 1. The CDR3 is 15 amino acids. CDR1 is KGHSH and CDR2 is LQKENI in the germline V gene. The CDR3 loop reads CASSPRTGENTEAFF. The CDR3 DNA reads as TGTGCCAGCTCACCACGGACAGGGGAGAACACTGAAGCTTTCTTT.

V gene TRBV7-9 combines with J gene TRBJ1-2; the match to TRBD1 covers 7 bases. J was trimmed by 1 base and V by 5 bases; bases with no gene match: 4. Germline values: CDR1 SEHNR, CDR2 FQNEAQ (reference sequence). The CDR3 consists of 14 residues. CDR3 nucleotides: TGTGCCAGCAGCCGCGACAGGGATAACTATGGCTACACCTTC. Encoded protein: CASSRDRDNYGYTF.

Only one count was recorded for this clone. V usage is TRBV15 and J usage is TRBJ2-5, with a tentative D call TRBD2 (7 bases). This CDR3 has 15 amino acids. Per the germline V gene, CDR1 is LNHNV and CDR2 is YYDKDF (reference sequence). The V gene lost 7 bases and the J gene lost 4 bases, with 19 bases spanning the gap. The CDR3 is CATTRGAIDGETQYF. The CDR3 DNA reads TGTGCCACCACCCGGGGGGCCATCGATGGAGAGACCCAGTACTTC.

The genes are TRBV27 and TRBJ2-1; D ambiguous. CDR3 length: 19 residues. V lost 0 bases, J lost 2 bases, and 20 bases lay in between. Germline values: CDR1 MNHEY, CDR2 SMNVEV (reference sequence). The CDR3 DNA reads as TGTGCCAGCAGTTTATCTATTGCAGGTCCAGAATACCCCTACAATGAGCAGTTCTTC. Protein: CASSLSIAGPEYPYNEQFF.

The chain is built from TRBV10-2 and TRBJ2-3; TRBD2 matches at 8 bases. Germline CDR1 and CDR2: WSHSY and SAAADI. This CDR3 is 16 amino acids long. J was trimmed by 4 bases and V by 7 bases; bases with no gene match: 13. This CDR3 is CASTPVREGPADTQYF. In DNA form, the CDR3 reads TGCGCCAGCACGCCGGTTCGGGAGGGCCCCGCAGATACGCAGTATTTT.

The chain recombines TRBV19 with TRBJ2-3; unclear D gene. V lost 4 bases, J lost 4 bases, and 6 bases lay in between. This CDR3 spans 12 amino acids. Germline V gene sequence: CDR1 LNHDA, CDR2 SQIVND (reference sequence). The CDR3 region has the DNA TGTGCCAGTAGTAACAGACCAGATACGCAGTATTTT. It translates to CASSNRPDTQYF. Supplemented by reference TRBV19 and TRBJ2-3, the full variable domain reads DGGITQSPKYLFRKEGQNVTLSCEQNLNHDAMYWYRQDPGQGLRLIYYSQIVNDFQKGDIAEGYSVSREKKESFPLTVTSAQKNPTAFYLCASSNRPDTQYFGPGTRLTVL.

The gene calls are TRBV11-3 and TRBJ2-5; D perhaps matches TRBD1 (6 bases). The J call may be in error: the DNA end matches TRBJ2-7 better. Germline CDR1 reads SGHNT; CDR2 reads YENEEA. CDR3 length: 13 amino acids. CDR3 in DNA: TGTGCCAGCAGCTTTGGGACAACCTACGAGCAGTACTTC. Encoded protein: CASSFGTTYEQYF.

In the case of this clone: Relative to the germline gene, one junction end is altered; a read error may explain this. CDR3 loop: CSSSLAGGERENEQFF. The DNA of the CDR3 is TGTTCCAGCAGCTTAGCGGGGGGGGAAAGGGAGAATGAGCAGTTCTTC. The genes are TRBV7-9 and TRBJ2-1, with 11 bases matching TRBD2. Per germline, CDR1 SEHNR and CDR2 FQNEAQ (reference sequence). The CDR3 loop spans 16 amino acids.

V is TRBV11-1 and J is TRBJ1-5; 9 bases map to TRBD1. After removal of 5 bases from V and 1 base from J, the junction contained 3 bases not matched to a gene. The V gene's germline CDR1 is SGHAT and CDR2 FQDESV (reference sequence). The CDR3 covers 15 residues. CDR3 sequence: CASSRTGDSNQPQHF. CDR3 sequence (DNA): TGTGCCAGCAGCCGGACAGGGGACAGCAATCAGCCCCAGCATTTT. Variable domain in full (rest from reference TRBV11-1 and TRBJ1-5): EAEVAQSPRYKITEKSQAVAFWCDPISGHATLYWYRQILGQGPELLVQFQDESVVDDSQLPKDRFSAERLKGVDSTLKIQPAELGDSAMYLCASSRTGDSNQPQHFGDGTRLSIL.

In its sample, this clone was seen a few times. The chain uses TRBV6-5 and TRBJ1-3; 7 nucleotides agree with TRBD1. The CDR3 runs 15 residues. Losses at the gene ends were 9 bases for V and 0 bases for J; bases not matched to a gene: 8. The germline V gene has CDR1 MNHEY and CDR2 SVGAGI. The CDR3 DNA follows: TGTGCCAGTAGGGCCGGGGACAGCTCTGGAAACACCATATATTTT. Translated: CASRAGDSSGNTIYF.

CDR3 in DNA: TGTGCCAGCAGTGACCAGACTAGCGGGAGACTGGCCGGGGAGCTGTTTTTT. Protein: CASSDQTSGRLAGELFF. The rearrangement uses TRBV6-1 and TRBJ2-2; 12 nucleotides agree with TRBD2. V dropped 3 bases and J dropped 6; count of bases not matched to a gene: 8. The germline V gene has CDR1 MNHNS and CDR2 SASEGT. The CDR3 length is 17 residues.

V is TRBV9 and J is TRBJ2-6; D might be TRBD2 (5 bases). V lost 4 bases and J lost 4, with 12 bases in between. Per germline, CDR1 SGDLS and CDR2 YYNGEE. The CDR3 is 15 residues long. CDR3 sequence (DNA): TGTGCCAGCAGCCCTGGGAGTTCCGGGGCCAACGTCCTGACTTTC. Residues: CASSPGSSGANVLTF. Supplemented by reference TRBV9 and TRBJ2-6, the full variable domain reads DSGVTQTPKHLITATGQRVTLRCSPRSGDLSVYWYQQSLDQGLQFLIQYYNGEERAKGNILERFSAQQFPDLHSELNLSSLELGDSALYFCASSPGSSGANVLTFGAGSRLTVL.

This sequence joins TRBV2 and TRBJ1-2, with a possible D match to TRBD1 (6 bases). Germline V CDR1 and CDR2: SNHLY, FYNNEI. The CDR3 sequence is 13 residues long. Trimming stripped 6 bases from V and 4 bases from J, with 12 bases between. The CDR3 sequence is CASSTETGYGYTF. The CDR3 DNA follows: TGTGCCAGCAGCACCGAGACAGGCTATGGCTACACCTTC.

The gene calls are TRBV30 and TRBJ1-5; possibly TRBD1 for D (6 bases). The CDR3 covers 14 residues. The V and J ends lost 1 base and 6 bases respectively, with 13 bases between them. From germline, CDR1 is GTSNPN and CDR2 SVGIG (reference sequence). The CDR3 loop reads CAWSEGTFSQPQHF. DNA of the CDR3: TGTGCCTGGAGTGAAGGGACATTTAGTCAGCCCCAGCATTTT. The entire variable domain, with the rest obtained from reference TRBV30 and TRBJ1-5, is as follows: SQTIHQWPATLVQPVGSPLSLECTVEGTSNPNLYWYRQAAGRGLQLLFYSVGIGQISSEVPQNLSASRPQDRQFILSSKKLLLSDSGFYLCAWSEGTFSQPQHFGDGTRLSIL.

The V and J genes are TRBV5-4 and TRBJ2-2; 12 positions agree with TRBD2. The CDR3 covers 18 residues. V shed 0 bases and J 5 bases; nucleotides not matched to a gene: 8. Germline CDR1 and CDR2: SGHNT and YYREEE (reference sequence). The CDR3 DNA is TGTGCCAGCAGCTTGGAGGCTAGCGGGAGGGGGAAGACCGGGGAGCTGTTTTTT. Amino acid sequence: CASSLEASGRGKTGELFF.

The V and J genes are TRBV5-1 and TRBJ2-7; 14 bases agree with TRBD2. J lost 4 bases, V lost 0 bases, and 6 bases had no gene match. CDR1 is SGHRS and CDR2 is YFSETQ in the germline V gene. The CDR3 has 17 amino acids. This CDR3 reads CASSLGTSGRIPYEQYF. The DNA of the CDR3 is TGCGCCAGCAGCTTGGGGACTAGCGGGAGGATCCCATACGAGCAGTACTTC.

This clone was found a few times. The rearrangement uses TRBV4-1 and TRBJ2-7; TRBD1 agrees at 8 bases. The germline V gene has CDR1 MGHRA and CDR2 YSYEKL. V lost 6 bases and J lost 5; bases outside the gene matches: 6. This CDR3 region has 13 residues. The CDR3 DNA is TGCGCCAGCAGTCGGACAGGGAAAAACGAGCAGTACTTC. Translation gives CASSRTGKNEQYF.

This clone showed up just a few times. The J gene is TRBJ2-7, the V gene TRBV5-5, with D tentatively TRBD2 (6 bases). V gave up 2 bases and J gave up 0 bases, with 12 bases separating them. The CDR3 is 15 amino acids. The germline CDR1 and CDR2 sequences are SGHKS and YYEKEE (reference sequence). CDR3 in amino acids: CASSFGGTLSYEQYF. As DNA, the CDR3 is TGTGCCAGCAGCTTCGGGGGAACCCTCTCCTACGAGCAGTACTTC.

This clone was detected a few times. V and J are TRBV10-2 and TRBJ2-3; the match to TRBD2 covers 7 bases. CDR1 and CDR2 (germline): WSHSY, SAAADI. The CDR3 has 14 amino acids. V was pared by 6 bases and J by 2 bases, with 5 bases of the junction left unmatched. The CDR3 here is CASRPGGDTDTQYF. The CDR3 nucleotides read TGCGCCAGCAGGCCGGGAGGAGACACAGATACGCAGTATTTT.